This T cell receptor (beta chain) was recovered during a study of T cell clones after liver transplantation. Study context: Without induction therapy, subjects received standard immunosuppression until 12-24 months post-transplant.

This CDR3 is 15 amino acids long. Germline CDR1 MNHEY, CDR2 SMNVEV (reference sequence). V lost 6 bases and J lost 3; bases outside the gene matches: 9. Method: immunoSEQ multiplex PCR; TCRdb's copy keeps in-frame clones and lacks some. The sample holds 10,000 or so clones, around 73% seen once. About this clone itself: The antigen remains undetermined.

General study findings and limits: Low donor cell numbers restricted donor-reactive repertoire measurement in two subjects. Circulating graft-donor-reactive CD4 TCRbeta sequences fell significantly post-transplant in most of the 8 subjects.

The chain uses TRBV27 and TRBJ2-7; TRBD1 matches 9 bases. The clonotype originates from a human patient who received a liver transplant. The graft donor may account for some of the T cells. The sample here was CD8+ T cells from blood, taken at the 22-month timepoint. The DNA for the CDR3 is TGTGCCAGCAGCATCAACCGGGACAGGGTCTACGAGCAGTACTTC. It codes for CASSINRDRVYEQYF.